This TCR beta chain was captured in a study of early T cells in non-severe SARS-CoV-2 infection. Overall study context: The chains were unpaired, and the sequenced material was bulk RNA from unsorted whole blood.

With 4 bases removed from V and 1 base from J, the gap between germline ends came to 9 bases. This CDR3 spans 14 amino acids. CDR1 and CDR2 (germline): SGHVS, FQNEAQ. Many counts were recorded for this clonotype. TCRdb used MiXCR to reprocess the 5' RACE reads, holding one entry per CDR3 protein. Of just under 65,000 distinct CDR3 sequences in the sample, 11% were seen once. This clonotype was obtained from an adult who was a healthcare worker with PCR-confirmed SARS-CoV-2 infection or an uninfected control (not recorded which). Sequences were derived from whole blood, sampled at baseline. This chain joins TRBV7-8 and TRBJ2-3; no firm D call. The CDR3 nucleotides read TGTGCCAGCAGCTCCCGTTCTGGCACAGATACGCAGTATTTT. Translation gives CASSSRSGTDTQYF.